This T cell receptor (beta chain) was recorded in a study of blood T cell repertoires in COVID-19 (dated by TCRdb to about 2020). For context, the study as a whole: The collaborator samples originated in the United States, Italy and Spain and spanned the acute and convalescent phases of COVID-19. The prospective study material was composed of cDNA or gDNA derived from T cells, B-cell-depleted T cells, or PBMCs. Deeply sampled blood TCRbeta repertoires from subjects exposed to, actively infected with, or recovered from COVID-19 were included in the dataset. The repertoires were released in a freely available public database intended as a resource for research on the immune response to SARS-CoV-2. Samples came from the ongoing ImmuneRACE study (first 160 participants) plus 1,254 subjects from 6 global collaborators. A de-identified subject ID, COVID-19 status, age in years and sex were almost always included in the sample metadata. Where available, HLA class I and class II types were taken from metadata supplied by the sample provider and were not determined by assay-based typing.

Points the paper makes about the study in general: The quantity of clinical and demographic metadata differed by source and by participant and was supplied without curation.

Whole blood was collected in K2EDTA tubes by collaborating institutions according to the institutions' own protocols. For TCRbeta analysis, collaborator samples were shipped as frozen whole blood, as isolated PBMCs, or as DNA extracted from either sample type. Notes on this clone: The target of this receptor is not known. Base qualities are not at hand, and no much larger clone is one base apart.

TCRbeta CDR3 regions were amplified from genomic DNA by means of the immunoSEQ Assay, a bias-controlled multiplex PCR. Under the source paper's analysis protocol: Nucleated cell counts per sample were estimated from amplification of reference gene primers within the assay. Sequence reads were collapsed and filtered to measure the absolute abundance of every unique TCRbeta CDR3 rearrangement. For each sample, productive Simpson clonality was calculated as the square root of Simpson's diversity index over productive rearrangements. This immuneACCESS table, as held by TCRdb, lists in-frame sequences with V and J called but not all clones. Of the missing ones, under half trace to an unresolved V gene in checked studies; the others have no known cause. From that table come the V and J calls and clone size; the DNA was used to work out D and trimming. The sample table contains 50,000 to 65,000 clones; only one count was recorded for approximately 84% of them. In total, the top ten clones hold approximately 3% of the sample.

The sequenced sample consisted of peripheral blood. The receptor was derived from a man in his fifties or sixties with active COVID-19.

The CDR3 reads as follows: CASSPGTGAALDTQYF. In nucleotide form, the sequence is TGTGCCAGCAGCCCAGGGACAGGGGCGGCTCTAGATACGCAGTATTTT. The chain couples TRBV6-2 or TRBV6-3 to TRBJ2-3; TRBD1 agrees with 10 junctional bases. The CDR3 runs 16 residues from the cysteine to the phenylalanine. The retained sequence is limited to the CDR3, 48 bases, with the frame set at the first base. CDR1 is given as MNHEY and CDR2 as SVGEGT, both from the germline V gene. V ends up 6 bases short and J 5 bases short, with an unmatched junction base count of 11.